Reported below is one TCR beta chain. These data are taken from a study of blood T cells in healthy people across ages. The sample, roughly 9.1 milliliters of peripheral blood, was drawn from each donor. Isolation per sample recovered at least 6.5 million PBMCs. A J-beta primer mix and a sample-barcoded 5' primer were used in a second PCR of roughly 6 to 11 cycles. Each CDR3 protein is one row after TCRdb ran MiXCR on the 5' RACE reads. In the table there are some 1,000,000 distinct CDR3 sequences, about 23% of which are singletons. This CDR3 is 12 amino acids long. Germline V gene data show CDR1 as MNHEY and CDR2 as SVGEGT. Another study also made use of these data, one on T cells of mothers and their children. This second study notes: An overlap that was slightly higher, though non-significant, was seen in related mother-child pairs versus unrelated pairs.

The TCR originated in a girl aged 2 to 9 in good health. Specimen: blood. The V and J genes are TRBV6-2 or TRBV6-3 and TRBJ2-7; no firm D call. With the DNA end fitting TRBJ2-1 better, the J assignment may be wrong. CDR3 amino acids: CASSNPGYEQFF. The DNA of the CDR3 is TGTGCCAGCTCAAACCCGGGCTATGAGCAGTTCTTC.